A single sample is the source of the 10 T cell receptor beta chains below, sequenced in a study of blood T cell repertoires in COVID-19 (dated by TCRdb to the early 2020s). The protocol used for the library was the immunoSEQ multiplex PCR assay. TCRdb carries this immuneACCESS record with in-frame sequences only. Its versions omit some clonotypes, under half of them owing to an unresolved V gene in the studies checked, with the rest unexplained. Here the sample has roughly 70,000 clones; just under 90% occur a single time. The leading ten clones occupy roughly 1.5% of the sample. The sample taken for sequencing was peripheral blood. These receptors were collected from a man aged 55 to 70 with acute or convalescent COVID-19.

The chain has TRBV10-3 and TRBJ1-2; 9 nucleotides match TRBD1. This CDR3 is built from 13 residues. Unmatched junction bases numbered 4, after V lost 6 bases and J lost 5 bases. CDR1 is ENHRY and CDR2 is SYGVKD in the germline V gene. CDR3 coding DNA: TGTGCCATCAGGGACAGGGGATGGTATGGCTACACCTTC. Translating gives CAIRDRGWYGYTF.

The chain couples TRBV5-1 to TRBJ2-5; TRBD1 might be the D (6 bases). V dropped 3 bases and J dropped 3 bases, with 12 bases sitting between them. Germline V CDR1 and CDR2: SGHRS, YFSETQ. The CDR3 covers 14 residues. In DNA, the CDR3 is TGCGCCAGCAGCTGGACAGCCGAAAAAGAGACCCAGTACTTC. The encoded protein is CASSWTAEKETQYF.

This clone was detected a few times. The chain's CDR3 is CASSQVGTLSYEQYF. As DNA, the CDR3 is TGTGCCAGCAGCCAAGTGGGCACCCTCTCCTACGAGCAGTACTTC. This rearrangement joins TRBV3-1 (or the pseudogene TRBV3-2) to TRBJ2-7; D is undetermined. With 1 base removed from V and 0 bases from J, the gap between germline ends came to 10 bases. Per germline, CDR1 LGHDT and CDR2 YNNKEL (reference sequence). CDR3 size: 15 residues.

This chain joins TRBV18 and TRBJ1-5; no firm D call. This CDR3 contains 15 residues. The V gene's germline CDR1 is KGHSH and CDR2 LQKENI. Trimming took off 3 bases at V and 4 bases at J, with 13 bases between the two ends. In DNA, the CDR3 is TGTGCCAGCTCACCTAGTGCATCGGGTAATCAGCCCCAGCATTTT. Encoded protein: CASSPSASGNQPQHF.

CDR3 bases: TGTGCCAGCAGCCGGGACAGGGCACGGGGCGGGGAGCTGTTTTTT. Its protein product is CASSRDRARGGELFF. V usage is TRBV9 and J usage is TRBJ2-2, with 9 bases aligning to TRBD1. Germline values: CDR1 SGDLS, CDR2 YYNGEE. Trimming at V came to 4 bases and at J to 7 bases, leaving 8 bases not matched to a gene. The CDR3 has 15 amino acids.

This clone has a handful of counts. The V call is TRBV6-5, the J call TRBJ1-6; possible D gene TRBD1, 6 bases. The germline gives CDR1 MNHEY, CDR2 SVGAGI. CDR3 length equals 15 residues. The germline V and J ends were trimmed by 2 bases and 10 bases, with 15 bases remaining between them. For the CDR3, the DNA is TGTGCCAGCAGTTACGAGGACAGCTTCGCGTCACCCCTCCACTTT. It yields the protein CASSYEDSFASPLHF.

This sequence joins TRBV28 and TRBJ2-7; 7 nucleotides align to TRBD1. CDR3 length equals 13 residues. With V trimmed by 10 bases and J by 0 bases, 6 bases remained unmatched. Germline-derived CDR1 and CDR2 are MDHEN and SYDVKM. The CDR3, as DNA: TGTGCCACCTTGGGACAGCTCTCCTACGAGCAGTACTTC. This encodes CATLGQLSYEQYF.

The V call is TRBV19, the J call TRBJ1-2, with a weak D call TRBD1 (6 bases). V was shortened by 3 bases and J by 1 base, with 12 bases between the two germline ends. CDR1 is LNHDA, CDR2 SQIVND, per germline (reference sequence). The length of the CDR3 is 15 residues. The CDR3 protein is CASSITRGFNYGYTF. CDR3 nucleotides: TGTGCCAGTAGTATCACCAGGGGATTTAACTATGGCTACACCTTC.

To note about this clone: Within the sample, other DNA sequences also encode this same CDR3. The CDR3, as DNA: TGCGCCAGCAGCTTGTCGGGGGGGCCAGGGGCCAACGTCCTGACTTTC. Amino acids: CASSLSGGPGANVLTF. The chain combines TRBV5-1 with TRBJ2-6; TRBD2 matches at 8 bases. CDR3 length equals 16 residues. Losses at the gene ends were 1 base for V and 4 bases for J; bases not matched to a gene: 4. CDR1 is SGHRS, CDR2 YFSETQ, per germline.

V usage is TRBV6-2 or TRBV6-3 and J usage is TRBJ1-2; D is perhaps TRBD1 (5 bases). Germline loops: CDR1 MNHEY, CDR2 SVGEGT. V lost 5 bases and J lost 0, with 7 bases in between. The CDR3 extends over 13 amino acids. In DNA form, the CDR3 reads TGTGCCAGCAGTCGGGACTCTAACTATGGCTACACCTTC. It translates to CASSRDSNYGYTF.